Listed below are T cell receptor beta chains from one sample, sequenced in a study of monozygotic twins with inflammatory bowel disease. TCRdb reprocessed the 5' RACE reads; each CDR3 protein has one entry and no DNA is given. This sample's table has approximately 380,000 distinct CDR3 sequences. The sample comprised blood. These receptors originate from a human donor with ulcerative colitis or Crohn's disease, or a healthy co-twin of an affected twin (not recorded which). Both conserved end residues are part of each CDR3.

V	J	CDR3
TRBV7-2	TRBJ2-7	CASSLGLVSYEQYF
TRBV6-2/TRBV6-3	TRBJ2-1	CASAEQPRRNEQFF
TRBV15	TRBJ2-7	CATSSPDRGTYEQYF
TRBV7-8	TRBJ1-1	CASSLTPGGGTTMNTEAFF
TRBV18	TRBJ1-3	CATPDRDSGNTIYF
TRBV29-1	TRBJ2-3	CSGGGGDTDTQYF
TRBV20-1	TRBJ2-7	CSARDEWRSSYEQYF
TRBV5-1	TRBJ2-3	CASSLAGGPGTDTQYF
TRBV6-2/TRBV6-3	TRBJ2-3	CASGTSGGFTDTQYF
TRBV12-3/TRBV12-4	TRBJ2-2	CASSRSGENGELFF
TRBV4-1	TRBJ1-2	CASSQDPGTEDGYTF
TRBV6-5	TRBJ1-4	CASSYIREAVEKLFF
TRBV20-1	TRBJ2-2	CSAIPGHLTGELFF
TRBV4-1	TRBJ2-7	CASSQDPGAYEQYF
TRBV5-6	TRBJ2-2	CASSLSVRRGDFLGELFF
TRBV27	TRBJ2-7	CASSLRAGSLYEQYF
TRBV4-1	TRBJ2-1	CASSQVLAGYNEQFF
TRBV27	TRBJ2-7	CASSPLGGTPYEQYF
TRBV10-3	TRBJ2-7	CAIAGTGSYEQYF
TRBV6-1	TRBJ2-2	CASKGDRGTTGELFF
TRBV20-1	TRBJ1-2	CSAREGASGGRGYTF
TRBV4-2	TRBJ2-2	CASSQDSQFRGTGELFF
TRBV5-8	TRBJ2-1	CASSFRGGSYNEQFF
TRBV9	TRBJ2-3	CASSVAGGSTDTQYF
TRBV30	TRBJ1-2	CAWTQQRANYGYTF
TRBV20-1	TRBJ2-7	CSALKQGAYEQYF
TRBV27	TRBJ2-3	CASRPRTGYTSTDTQYF
TRBV5-1	TRBJ1-2	CASSAAGTGSTTGYTF
TRBV12-3/TRBV12-4	TRBJ1-2	CASSGQATLYGYTF
TRBV4-3	TRBJ2-1	CASSQGGYGSKFF
TRBV27	TRBJ2-1	CASSLSRTSYNEQFF
TRBV5-4	TRBJ2-7	CASSLGVVGEQYF
TRBV18	TRBJ1-3	CASSPRVTAKIENTIYF
TRBV12-3/TRBV12-4	TRBJ1-5	CASSLRRQGLGNQPQHF
TRBV29-1	TRBJ2-7	CSVDFGTGTPYEQYF
TRBV11-1	TRBJ2-7	CASSLPGQIYEQYF
TRBV6-1	TRBJ2-3	CASSEGGRQLTDTQYF
TRBV11-2	TRBJ2-7	CASSSWDRSYEQYF
TRBV7-6	TRBJ2-7	CASSLGSRPAVSYEQYF